The subject of this entry is one T cell receptor beta chain. What it binds is not known. The source of the sample is a study of T cell responses to AZD1222 COVID-19 vaccine. Whole-study context: The study pooled second doses at about 4 or about 12 weeks. Study outcomes and limitations: Unmutated variant regions are reportedly targeted by nearly half of spike-specific TCRs. Across the whole spike, CD4 TCRs peaked at regions 160-218 and 743-854.

Sequencing used immunoSEQ multiplex PCR; TCRdb keeps in-frame clones, though not all of them. The sample carries approximately 110,000 clones, 80% to 85% recorded once. V gave up 1 base and J gave up 3 bases; unmatched junction bases: 5. This CDR3 region has 16 residues. The germline V gene encodes CDR1 SGHVS and CDR2 FQNEAQ. The TCR comes from an adult in good health. The rearrangement links TRBV7-8 to TRBJ2-7, with 11 bases that match TRBD2. The sequencing here drew on peripheral blood, taken on day 0 of AZD1222 vaccination. The CDR3 protein is CASSLGLAGTFYEQYF. For the CDR3, the DNA is TGTGCCAGCAGCTTAGGACTAGCGGGAACTTTCTACGAGCAGTACTTC.